This TCR beta chain emerged from a study of blood T cell repertoires in COVID-19. Study background: Sample material is recorded as cDNA or gDNA derived from T cells, B-cell-depleted T cells, or PBMCs.

CDR1 LGHDT and CDR2 YNNKEL come from the germline V gene (reference sequence). The CDR3 is 15 residues long. V gave up 4 bases and J gave up 4 bases; unmatched junction bases: 6. Sequencing used immunoSEQ multiplex PCR; TCRdb keeps in-frame clones, though not all of them. This repertoire shows 100,000 to 150,000 clones, just under 90% found once; its top ten account for around 2.1%. This clone was observed a few times. The sequence derives from a woman aged 50 to 65 with acute or convalescent COVID-19. This chain joins TRBV3-1 (or the pseudogene TRBV3-2) and TRBJ1-2, with 10 bases matching TRBD1. Sequenced material: peripheral blood. CDR3: CASSLGTGAGYGYTF. For the CDR3, the DNA is TGTGCCAGCAGCCTGGGGACAGGGGCCGGCTATGGCTACACCTTC.